Below are 4 T cell receptor beta chains sequenced from a single sample in a study of T cells after yellow fever vaccination. Each CDR3 protein is one row after TCRdb ran MiXCR on the 5' RACE reads. The sample holds around 550,000 distinct CDR3 sequences; 15% to 20% are singletons and the top ten take 14%. The sequences come from PBMCs, collected 15 days after the yellow fever booster vaccination. Source of these receptors: a man between 25 and 39 years old who received the YFV17D yellow fever vaccine.

The V call is TRBV9, the J call TRBJ2-3, with 7 nucleotides matching TRBD1. The V and J ends lost 8 bases and 3 bases, in that order; junction bases with no gene match: 3. From germline, CDR1 is SGDLS and CDR2 YYNGEE. The CDR3 length is 12 residues. The chain's CDR3 is CASQGETDTQYF. The CDR3, as DNA: TGTGCCAGTCAGGGGGAAACAGATACGCAGTATTTT.

This clonotype was detected a few times. The gene calls are TRBV20-1 and TRBJ2-1; tentatively, D is TRBD1 or TRBD2 (5 bases each). The V gene lost 8 bases and the J gene lost 6 bases, with 26 bases spanning the gap. CDR1 and CDR2 from the germline V gene are DFQATT and SNEGSKA (reference sequence). This CDR3 comprises 16 residues. As DNA, the CDR3 is TGCAGTCTGGGCGGGCGGCTGACAGTTTTGGGCAATGAGCAGTTCTTC. Residues: CSLGGRLTVLGNEQFF.

This clonotype was observed many times. The chain uses TRBV12-3 or TRBV12-4 and TRBJ2-1; D is undetermined. Trimming cost V 5 bases and J 0 bases, with 11 bases left between them. CDR3 length equals 15 residues. This chain's CDR3 is CASSPDPRSYNEQFF. CDR3 sequence (DNA): TGTGCCAGCAGTCCCGACCCCCGCTCCTACAATGAGCAGTTCTTC.

The sample holds a few counts of this clonotype. One end of the junction does not line up with germline, which may come from a read error. The chain recombines TRBV11-2 with TRBJ2-2, with TRBD2 identical over 7 bases. This CDR3 is built from 16 residues. Per germline, CDR1 SGHAT and CDR2 FQNNGV. The DNA for the CDR3 is TGTGCCAGCAGCAAGATAGCGGGCCCCAACAGCGGGGAGCTGTTTTTT. Translating it yields CASSKIAGPNSGELFF. Drawing the rest from reference TRBV11-2 and TRBJ2-2, the complete variable domain is EAGVAQSPRYKIIEKRQSVAFWCNPISGHATLYWYQQILGQGPKLLIQFQNNGVVDDSQLPKDRFSAERLKGVDSTLKIQPAKLEDSAVYLCASSKIAGPNSGELFFGEGSRLTVL.